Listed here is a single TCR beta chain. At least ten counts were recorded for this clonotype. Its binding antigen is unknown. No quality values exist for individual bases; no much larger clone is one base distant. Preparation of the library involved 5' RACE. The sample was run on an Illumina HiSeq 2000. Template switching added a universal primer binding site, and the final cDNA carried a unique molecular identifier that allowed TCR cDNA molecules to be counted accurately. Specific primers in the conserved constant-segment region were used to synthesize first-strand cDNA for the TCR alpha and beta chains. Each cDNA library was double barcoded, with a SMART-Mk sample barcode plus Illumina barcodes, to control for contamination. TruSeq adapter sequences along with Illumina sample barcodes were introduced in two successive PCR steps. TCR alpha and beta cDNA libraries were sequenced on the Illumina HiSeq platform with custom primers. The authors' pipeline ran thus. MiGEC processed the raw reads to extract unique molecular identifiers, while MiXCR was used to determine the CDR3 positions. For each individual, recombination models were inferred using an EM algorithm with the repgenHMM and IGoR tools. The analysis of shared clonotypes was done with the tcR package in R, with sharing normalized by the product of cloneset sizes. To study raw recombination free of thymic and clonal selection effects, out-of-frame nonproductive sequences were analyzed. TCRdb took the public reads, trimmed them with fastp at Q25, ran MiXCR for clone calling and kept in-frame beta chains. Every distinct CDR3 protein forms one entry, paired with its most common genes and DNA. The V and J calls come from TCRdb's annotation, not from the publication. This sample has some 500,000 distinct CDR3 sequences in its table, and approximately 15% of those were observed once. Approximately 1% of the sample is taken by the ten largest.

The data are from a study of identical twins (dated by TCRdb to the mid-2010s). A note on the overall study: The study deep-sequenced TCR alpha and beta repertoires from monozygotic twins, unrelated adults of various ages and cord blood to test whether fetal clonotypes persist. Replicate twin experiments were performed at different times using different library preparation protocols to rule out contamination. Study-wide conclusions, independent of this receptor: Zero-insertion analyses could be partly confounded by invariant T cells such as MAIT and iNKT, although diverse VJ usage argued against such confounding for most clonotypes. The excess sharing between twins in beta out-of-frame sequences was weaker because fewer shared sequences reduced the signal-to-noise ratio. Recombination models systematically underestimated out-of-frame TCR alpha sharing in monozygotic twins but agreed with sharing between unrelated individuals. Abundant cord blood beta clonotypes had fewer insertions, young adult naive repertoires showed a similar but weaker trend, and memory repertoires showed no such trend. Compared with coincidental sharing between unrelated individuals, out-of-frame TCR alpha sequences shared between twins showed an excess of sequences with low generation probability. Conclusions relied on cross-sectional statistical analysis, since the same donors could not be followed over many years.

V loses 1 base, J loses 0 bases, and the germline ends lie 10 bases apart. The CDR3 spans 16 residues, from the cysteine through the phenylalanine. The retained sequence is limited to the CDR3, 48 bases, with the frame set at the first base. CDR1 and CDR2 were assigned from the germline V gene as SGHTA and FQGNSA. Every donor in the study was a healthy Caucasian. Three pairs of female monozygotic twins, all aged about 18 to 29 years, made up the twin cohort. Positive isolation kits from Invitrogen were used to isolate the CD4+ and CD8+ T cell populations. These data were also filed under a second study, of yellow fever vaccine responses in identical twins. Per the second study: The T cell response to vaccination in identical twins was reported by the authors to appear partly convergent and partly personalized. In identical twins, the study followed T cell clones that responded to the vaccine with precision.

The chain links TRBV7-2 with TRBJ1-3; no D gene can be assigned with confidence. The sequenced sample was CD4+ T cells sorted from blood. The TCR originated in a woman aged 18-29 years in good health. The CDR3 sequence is CASSLVAGLSGNTIYF. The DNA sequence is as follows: TGTGCCAGCAGCTTAGTTGCAGGCCTCTCTGGAAACACCATATATTTT. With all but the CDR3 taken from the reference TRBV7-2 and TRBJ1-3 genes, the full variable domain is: GAGVSQSPSNKVTEKGKDVELRCDPISGHTALYWYRQSLGQGLEFLIYFQGNSAPDKSGLPSDRFSAERTGGSVSTLTIQRTQQEDSAVYLCASSLVAGLSGNTIYFGEGSWLTVV.